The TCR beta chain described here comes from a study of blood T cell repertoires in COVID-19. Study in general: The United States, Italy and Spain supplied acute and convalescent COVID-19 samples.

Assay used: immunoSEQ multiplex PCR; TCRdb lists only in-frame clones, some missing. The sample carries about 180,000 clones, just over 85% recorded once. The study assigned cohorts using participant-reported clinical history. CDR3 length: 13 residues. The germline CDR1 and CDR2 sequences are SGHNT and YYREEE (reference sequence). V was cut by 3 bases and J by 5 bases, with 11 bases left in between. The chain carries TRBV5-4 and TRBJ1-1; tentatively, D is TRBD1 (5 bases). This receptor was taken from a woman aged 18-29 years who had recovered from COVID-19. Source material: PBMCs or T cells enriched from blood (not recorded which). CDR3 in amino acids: CASSSSGGTEAFF. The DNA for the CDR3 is TGTGCCAGCAGCTCATCCGGGGGGACTGAAGCTTTCTTT.